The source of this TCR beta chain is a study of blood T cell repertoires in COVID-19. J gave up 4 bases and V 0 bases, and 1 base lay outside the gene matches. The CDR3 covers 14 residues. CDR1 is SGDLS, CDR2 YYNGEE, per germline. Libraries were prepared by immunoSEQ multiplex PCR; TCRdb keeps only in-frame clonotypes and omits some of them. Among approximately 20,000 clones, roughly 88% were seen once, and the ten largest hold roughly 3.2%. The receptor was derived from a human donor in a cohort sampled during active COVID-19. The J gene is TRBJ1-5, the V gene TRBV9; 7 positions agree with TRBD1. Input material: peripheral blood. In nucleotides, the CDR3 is TGTGCCAGCAGCGTAGGACAGGGAAATCAGCCCCAGCATTTT. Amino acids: CASSVGQGNQPQHF. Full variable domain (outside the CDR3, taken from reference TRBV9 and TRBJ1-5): DSGVTQTPKHLITATGQRVTLRCSPRSGDLSVYWYQQSLDQGLQFLIQYYNGEERAKGNILERFSAQQFPDLHSELNLSSLELGDSALYFCASSVGQGNQPQHFGDGTRLSIL.